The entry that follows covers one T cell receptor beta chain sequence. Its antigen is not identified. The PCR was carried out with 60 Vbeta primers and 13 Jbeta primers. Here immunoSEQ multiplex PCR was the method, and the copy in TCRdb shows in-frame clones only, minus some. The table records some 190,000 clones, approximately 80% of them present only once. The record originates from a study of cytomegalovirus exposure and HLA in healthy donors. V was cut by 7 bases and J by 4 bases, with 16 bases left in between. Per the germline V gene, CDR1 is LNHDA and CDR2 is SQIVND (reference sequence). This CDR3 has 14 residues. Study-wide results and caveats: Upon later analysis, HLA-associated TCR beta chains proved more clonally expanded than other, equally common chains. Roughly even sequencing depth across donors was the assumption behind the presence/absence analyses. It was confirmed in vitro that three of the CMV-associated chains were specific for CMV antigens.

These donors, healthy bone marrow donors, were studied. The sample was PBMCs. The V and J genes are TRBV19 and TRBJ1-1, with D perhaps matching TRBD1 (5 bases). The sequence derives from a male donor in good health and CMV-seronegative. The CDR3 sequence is CASKVSREGTEAFF. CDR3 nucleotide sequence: TGTGCCAGTAAGGTTAGCAGGGAAGGCACTGAAGCTTTCTTT. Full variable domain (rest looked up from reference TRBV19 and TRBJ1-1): DGGITQSPKYLFRKEGQNVTLSCEQNLNHDAMYWYRQDPGQGLRLIYYSQIVNDFQKGDIAEGYSVSREKKESFPLTVTSAQKNPTAFYLCASKVSREGTEAFFGQGTRLTVV.